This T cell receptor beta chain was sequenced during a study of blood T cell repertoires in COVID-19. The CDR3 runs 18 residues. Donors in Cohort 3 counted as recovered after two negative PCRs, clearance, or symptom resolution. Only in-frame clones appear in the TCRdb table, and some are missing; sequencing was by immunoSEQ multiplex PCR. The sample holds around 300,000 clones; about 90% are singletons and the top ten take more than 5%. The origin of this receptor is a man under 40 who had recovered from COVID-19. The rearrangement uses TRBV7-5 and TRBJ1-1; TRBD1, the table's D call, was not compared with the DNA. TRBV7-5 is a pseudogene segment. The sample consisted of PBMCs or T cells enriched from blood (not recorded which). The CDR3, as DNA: TGTGTCAGAAGCTTAGGGCGTACAGACAGGTCGGGGTTTTTTCGGGCTTTCTTT. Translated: CVRSLGRTDRSGFFRAFF.